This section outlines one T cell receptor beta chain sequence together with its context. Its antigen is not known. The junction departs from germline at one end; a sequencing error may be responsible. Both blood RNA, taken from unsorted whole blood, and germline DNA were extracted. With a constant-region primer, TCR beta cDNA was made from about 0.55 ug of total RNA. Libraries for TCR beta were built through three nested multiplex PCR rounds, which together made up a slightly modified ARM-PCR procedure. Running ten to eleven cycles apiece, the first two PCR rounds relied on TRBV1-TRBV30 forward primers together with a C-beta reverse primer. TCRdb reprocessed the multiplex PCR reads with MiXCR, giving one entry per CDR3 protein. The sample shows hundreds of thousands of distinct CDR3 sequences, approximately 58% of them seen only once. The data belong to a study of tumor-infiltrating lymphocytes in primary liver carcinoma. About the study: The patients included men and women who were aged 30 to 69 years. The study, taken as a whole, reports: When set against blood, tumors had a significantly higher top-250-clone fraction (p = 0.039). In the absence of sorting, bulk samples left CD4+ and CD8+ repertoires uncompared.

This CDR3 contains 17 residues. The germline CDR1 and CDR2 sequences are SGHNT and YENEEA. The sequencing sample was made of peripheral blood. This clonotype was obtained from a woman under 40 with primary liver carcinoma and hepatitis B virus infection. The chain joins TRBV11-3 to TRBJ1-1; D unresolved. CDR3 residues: CASSLPFTRTDYTEAFF. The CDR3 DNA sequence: TGTGCCAGTAGCTTGCCTTTTACCCGGACCGATTACACTGAAGCTTTCTTT.